This T cell receptor (beta chain) was observed in a study of blood T cell repertoires in COVID-19. Study as a whole: Sites across the United States, Italy and Spain contributed samples from acute and convalescent COVID-19. In each case, the material was cDNA or gDNA derived from T cells, B-cell-depleted T cells, or PBMCs.

In the original workflow: Estimation of nucleated cell counts relied on the amplification of reference gene primers. Assay used: immunoSEQ multiplex PCR; TCRdb lists only in-frame clones, some missing. V and J calls and clone size are copied from that table; D and trimming were computed from the DNA. There are 200,000 to 300,000 clones in the sample; roughly 80% occur only once, and 4.2% lies in the top ten. This clone showed up just once. Germline-derived CDR1 and CDR2 are MNHEY and SVGAGI. Trimming took 0 bases from V and 7 from J; bases not matched to a gene: 9. The CDR3 loop spans 15 amino acids. This clonotype was obtained from a man aged 55 to 70 with acute or convalescent COVID-19. This chain joins TRBV6-5 and TRBJ2-7; TRBD1 matches 7 bases. Material: peripheral blood. Here the CDR3 DNA reads TGTGCCAGCAGTTACTCGAGACAGGGTGGGCGGGAGCAGTACTTC. It translates to CASSYSRQGGREQYF.